This T cell receptor (beta chain) derives from a study of T cells after posttransplantation cyclophosphamide. The CDR3 runs to 14 residues. After removal of 1 base from V and 5 bases from J, the junction contained 4 bases not matched to a gene. Germline values: CDR1 MGHDK, CDR2 SYGVNS. The table came from immunoSEQ multiplex PCR; TCRdb's copy has only in-frame clones and leaves some out. The sample shows 66,000 or so clones, 90% to 95% of them seen only once. The specimen was PBMCs. J is TRBJ1-1 and V is TRBV25-1; TRBD1 aligns across 7 bases. The receptor was derived from a woman aged 30 to 39 in good health and a related stem cell transplant donor. The CDR3 DNA reads TGTGCCAGCAGTGAATTTAAGGGGGCGACTGAAGCTTTCTTT. Its translation is CASSEFKGATEAFF.